These T cell receptor beta chains were read from a single sample in a study of Ad26.COV2.S vaccination and SARS-CoV-2 variants. The data were produced by immunoSEQ multiplex PCR, yet TCRdb's version contains in-frame clones alone and is incomplete. The data show approximately 150,000 clones, around 86% seen once. Sequencing used peripheral blood, obtained after recovery from COVID-19. These receptor sequences come from a human donor who had recovered from COVID-19. Both conserved end residues are trimmed from each CDR3. Fields, in order: V gene, CDR3 length, CDR3 protein.

V gene: TRBV6-5
CDR3 length: 12
CDR3 protein: ASSYSGEDHTQY

V gene: TRBV6-5
CDR3 length: 11
CDR3 protein: ASRNREFEPQH

V gene: TRBV5-4
CDR3 length: 16
CDR3 protein: ASSSSMGRGRMNTEAF

V gene: TRBV5-4
CDR3 length: 14
CDR3 protein: ASSFPGDETHNEQF

V gene: TRBV12-3/TRBV12-4
CDR3 length: 11
CDR3 protein: ASSVTGLEKLF

V gene: TRBV4-3
CDR3 length: 14
CDR3 protein: ASSQGVGQGYSPLH

V gene: TRBV3-1/TRBV3-2
CDR3 length: 13
CDR3 protein: ASSQETGASYEQY

V gene: TRBV5-1
CDR3 length: 11
CDR3 protein: ASSDPGSYEQY

V gene: TRBV7-9
CDR3 length: 10
CDR3 protein: ASSQDSYGYT

V gene: TRBV14
CDR3 length: 12
CDR3 protein: ASLAGYPQETQY

V gene: TRBV11-2
CDR3 length: 11
CDR3 protein: ASSFPTGRGYT

V gene: TRBV11-3
CDR3 length: 11
CDR3 protein: ASSLGVGYEQY

V gene: TRBV10-3
CDR3 length: 14
CDR3 protein: AIRTDSGASSNEQF

V gene: TRBV5-6
CDR3 length: 12
CDR3 protein: ASSYPTGDTEAF

V gene: TRBV7-2
CDR3 length: 11
CDR3 protein: ASSFGDRYEQY

V gene: TRBV9
CDR3 length: 12
CDR3 protein: ASSPTPDSYEQY

V gene: TRBV4-3
CDR3 length: 13
CDR3 protein: ASSQDRNSNQPQH

V gene: TRBV19
CDR3 length: 13
CDR3 protein: ASSINGVHTGELF

V gene: TRBV6-1
CDR3 length: 12
CDR3 protein: ASSESRGSTEAF

V gene: TRBV6-1
CDR3 length: 16
CDR3 protein: ASSERIPGQGNQETQY

V gene: TRBV4-3
CDR3 length: 14
CDR3 protein: ASSQGQGEGPDTQY

V gene: TRBV18
CDR3 length: 13
CDR3 protein: ASSPKVTTQETQY

V gene: TRBV7-8
CDR3 length: 13
CDR3 protein: ASSFSGRLSKGYT

V gene: TRBV3-1/TRBV3-2
CDR3 length: 16
CDR3 protein: ASSPYLTSGGPTDTQY

V gene: TRBV6-5
CDR3 length: 14
CDR3 protein: ASSYMAEGARNTIY

V gene: TRBV5-4
CDR3 length: 16
CDR3 protein: ASSLTSGGARFSGELF

V gene: TRBV7-8
CDR3 length: 13
CDR3 protein: ASRPEGQLNSPLH

V gene: TRBV10-1
CDR3 length: 14
CDR3 protein: ASSSRTGRAVREQF

V gene: TRBV2
CDR3 length: 13
CDR3 protein: ASSHQGPGSYEQY

V gene: TRBV3-1/TRBV3-2
CDR3 length: 14
CDR3 protein: ASSQTRQGARNTIY

V gene: TRBV7-2
CDR3 length: 13
CDR3 protein: ASSLDTGSRTEAF

V gene: TRBV9
CDR3 length: 10
CDR3 protein: ASSGNENIQY

V gene: TRBV3-1/TRBV3-2
CDR3 length: 10
CDR3 protein: ASSQFGDTQY

V gene: TRBV9
CDR3 length: 15
CDR3 protein: ASSVDPGAGVNSPLH

V gene: TRBV15
CDR3 length: 13
CDR3 protein: ATSAGGGQIGELF

V gene: TRBV4-3
CDR3 length: 16
CDR3 protein: ASSQSPGTGAMLTEAF

V gene: TRBV18
CDR3 length: 12
CDR3 protein: ASSATGAGTEAF

V gene: TRBV27
CDR3 length: 8
CDR3 protein: ASGDNEQF

V gene: TRBV6-5
CDR3 length: 12
CDR3 protein: ASSPQGADGELF

V gene: TRBV11-2
CDR3 length: 13
CDR3 protein: ASSFLGDVGQPQH

V gene: TRBV7-2
CDR3 length: 15
CDR3 protein: ASSLALAVGDNEKLF

V gene: TRBV3-1/TRBV3-2
CDR3 length: 13
CDR3 protein: ASSHHISGANVLT

V gene: TRBV4-1
CDR3 length: 15
CDR3 protein: ASSQGRARTGNQPQH

V gene: TRBV27
CDR3 length: 13
CDR3 protein: ASSFSGAGNQPQH

V gene: TRBV28
CDR3 length: 10
CDR3 protein: ASSQNSGELF

V gene: TRBV12-3/TRBV12-4
CDR3 length: 11
CDR3 protein: ASSFRVGNTIY

V gene: TRBV2
CDR3 length: 13
CDR3 protein: ASSGIRDNQRKAF

V gene: TRBV3-1/TRBV3-2
CDR3 length: 14
CDR3 protein: ASSPRLTGGRAEAF

V gene: TRBV3-1/TRBV3-2
CDR3 length: 15
CDR3 protein: ASSQDGAGGRGETQY

V gene: TRBV28
CDR3 length: 11
CDR3 protein: ASSSGTGDIQY

V gene: TRBV5-1
CDR3 length: 13
CDR3 protein: ASSAGTYENNEQY

V gene: TRBV6-6
CDR3 length: 12
CDR3 protein: ASSYSGLAKEQY

V gene: TRBV5-1
CDR3 length: 11
CDR3 protein: ASSLGTGDEQY

V gene: TRBV15
CDR3 length: 13
CDR3 protein: ATSRYASSTDTQY

V gene: TRBV6-2/TRBV6-3
CDR3 length: 14
CDR3 protein: ASSYSTGVNTGELF

V gene: TRBV28
CDR3 length: 10
CDR3 protein: ASSFNSETQY